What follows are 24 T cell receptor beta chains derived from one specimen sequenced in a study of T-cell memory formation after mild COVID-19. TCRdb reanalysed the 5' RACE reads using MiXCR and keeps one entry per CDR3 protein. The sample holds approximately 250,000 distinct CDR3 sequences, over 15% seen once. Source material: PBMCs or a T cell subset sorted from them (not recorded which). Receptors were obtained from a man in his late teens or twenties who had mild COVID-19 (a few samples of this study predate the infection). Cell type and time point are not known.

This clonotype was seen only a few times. For the CDR3, the DNA is TGTGCCAGCAGCTCCTCGGGGCCCGTGGATACGCAGTATTTT. This gives the protein CASSSSGPVDTQYF. The chain joins TRBV7-3 to TRBJ2-3; D is tentatively TRBD1 or TRBD2 (5 bases each). Trimming took 4 bases from V and 6 from J, leaving 14 bases between them. The CDR3 has 14 residues. Germline assignment: CDR1 SGHTA and CDR2 FQGTGA.

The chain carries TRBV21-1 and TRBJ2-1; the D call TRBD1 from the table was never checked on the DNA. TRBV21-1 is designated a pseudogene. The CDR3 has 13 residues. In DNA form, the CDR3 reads TGTGCCAGCAGCAAGCCGGGTGCCCATGAGCAGTTCTTC. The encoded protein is CASSKPGAHEQFF.

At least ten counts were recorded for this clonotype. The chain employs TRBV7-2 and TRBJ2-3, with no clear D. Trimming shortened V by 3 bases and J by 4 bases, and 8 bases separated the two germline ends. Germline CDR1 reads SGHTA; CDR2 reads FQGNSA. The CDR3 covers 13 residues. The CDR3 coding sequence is TGTGCCAGCAGCTTTTATTCATCAGATACGCAGTATTTT. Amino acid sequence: CASSFYSSDTQYF. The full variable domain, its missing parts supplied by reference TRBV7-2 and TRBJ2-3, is GAGVSQSPSNKVTEKGKDVELRCDPISGHTALYWYRQSLGQGLEFLIYFQGNSAPDKSGLPSDRFSAERTGGSVSTLTIQRTQQEDSAVYLCASSFYSSDTQYFGPGTRLTVL.

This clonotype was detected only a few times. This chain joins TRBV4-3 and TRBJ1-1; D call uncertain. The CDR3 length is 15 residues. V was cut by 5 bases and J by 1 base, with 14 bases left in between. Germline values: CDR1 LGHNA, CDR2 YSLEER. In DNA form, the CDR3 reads TGCGCCAGCAGCATCACACTCGACGCGAACACTGAAGCTTTCTTT. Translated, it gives CASSITLDANTEAFF.

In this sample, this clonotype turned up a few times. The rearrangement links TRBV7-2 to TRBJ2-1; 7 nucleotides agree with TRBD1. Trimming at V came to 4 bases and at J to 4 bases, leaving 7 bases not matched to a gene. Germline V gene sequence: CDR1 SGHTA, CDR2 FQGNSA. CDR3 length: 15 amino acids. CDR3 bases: TGTGCCAGCAGCTCATTCTTGGGACAGTACAATGAGCAGTTCTTC. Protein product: CASSSFLGQYNEQFF.

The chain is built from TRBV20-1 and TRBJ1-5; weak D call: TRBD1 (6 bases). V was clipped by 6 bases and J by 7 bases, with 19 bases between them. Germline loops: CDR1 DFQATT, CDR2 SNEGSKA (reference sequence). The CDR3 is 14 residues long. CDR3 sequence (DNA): TGCAGTGCGTTAAGGGGGGAGTTTAGGCAGCCCCAGCATTTT. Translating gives CSALRGEFRQPQHF.

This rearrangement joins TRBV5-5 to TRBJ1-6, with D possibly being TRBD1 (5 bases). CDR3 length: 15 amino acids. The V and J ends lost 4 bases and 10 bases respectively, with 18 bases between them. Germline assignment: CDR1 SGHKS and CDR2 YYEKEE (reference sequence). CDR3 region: CASSLMGQGSSPLHF. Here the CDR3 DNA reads TGTGCCAGCAGCCTTATGGGGCAGGGAAGCTCACCCCTCCACTTT.

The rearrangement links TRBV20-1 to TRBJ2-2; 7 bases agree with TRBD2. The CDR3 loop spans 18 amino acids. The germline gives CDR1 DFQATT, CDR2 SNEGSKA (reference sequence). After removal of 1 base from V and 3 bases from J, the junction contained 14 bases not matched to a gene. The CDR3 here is CSARGSEKTSWDTGELFF. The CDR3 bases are TGCAGTGCTAGAGGGTCCGAGAAGACTAGCTGGGACACCGGGGAGCTGTTTTTT.

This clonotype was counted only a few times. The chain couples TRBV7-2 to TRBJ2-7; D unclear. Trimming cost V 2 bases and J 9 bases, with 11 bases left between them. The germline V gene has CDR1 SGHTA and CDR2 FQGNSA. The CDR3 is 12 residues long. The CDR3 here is CASSLNGYVQYF. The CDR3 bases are TGTGCCAGCAGCTTAAACGGCTATGTGCAGTACTTC. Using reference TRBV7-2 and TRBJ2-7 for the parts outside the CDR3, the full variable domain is GAGVSQSPSNKVTEKGKDVELRCDPISGHTALYWYRQSLGQGLEFLIYFQGNSAPDKSGLPSDRFSAERTGGSVSTLTIQRTQQEDSAVYLCASSLNGYVQYFGPGTRLTVT.

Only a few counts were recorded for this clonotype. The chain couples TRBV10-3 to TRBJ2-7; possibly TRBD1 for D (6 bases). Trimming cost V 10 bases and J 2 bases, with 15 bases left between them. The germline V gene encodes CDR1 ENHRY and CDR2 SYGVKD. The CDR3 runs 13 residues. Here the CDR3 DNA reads TGTGCCAACCGGACAGAAGGGGCCTACGAGCAGTACTTC. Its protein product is CANRTEGAYEQYF.

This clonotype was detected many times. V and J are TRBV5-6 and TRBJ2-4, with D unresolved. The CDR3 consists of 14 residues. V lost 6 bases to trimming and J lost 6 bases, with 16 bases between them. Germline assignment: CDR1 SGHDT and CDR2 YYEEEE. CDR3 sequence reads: CASTETGVGNIQYF. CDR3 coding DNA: TGTGCCAGCACCGAAACGGGCGTCGGAAACATTCAGTACTTC.

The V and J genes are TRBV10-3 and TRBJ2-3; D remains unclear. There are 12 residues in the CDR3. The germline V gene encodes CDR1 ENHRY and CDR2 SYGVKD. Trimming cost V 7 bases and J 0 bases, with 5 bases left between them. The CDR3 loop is CAIMTSTDTQYF. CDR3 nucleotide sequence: TGTGCCATCATGACCAGCACAGATACGCAGTATTTT.

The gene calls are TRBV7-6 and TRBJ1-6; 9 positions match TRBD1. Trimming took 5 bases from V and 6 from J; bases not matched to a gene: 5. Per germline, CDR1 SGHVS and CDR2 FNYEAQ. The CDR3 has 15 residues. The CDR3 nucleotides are TGTGCCAGCAGCCAAACAGGGGGCAGTAATTCACCCCTCCACTTT. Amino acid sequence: CASSQTGGSNSPLHF.

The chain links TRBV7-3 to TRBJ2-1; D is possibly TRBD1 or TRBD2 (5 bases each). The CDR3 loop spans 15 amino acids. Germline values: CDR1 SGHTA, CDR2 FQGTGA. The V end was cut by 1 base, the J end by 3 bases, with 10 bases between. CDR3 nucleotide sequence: TGTGCCAGCAGCTTAAGTGGGGGAAACTACAATGAGCAGTTCTTC. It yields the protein CASSLSGGNYNEQFF.

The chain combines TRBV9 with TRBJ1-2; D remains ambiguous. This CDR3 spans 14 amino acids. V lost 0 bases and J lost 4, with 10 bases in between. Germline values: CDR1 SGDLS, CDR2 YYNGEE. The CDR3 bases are TGTGCCAGCAGCGTAGGGCCTGACCCCTATGGCTACACCTTC. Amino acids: CASSVGPDPYGYTF.

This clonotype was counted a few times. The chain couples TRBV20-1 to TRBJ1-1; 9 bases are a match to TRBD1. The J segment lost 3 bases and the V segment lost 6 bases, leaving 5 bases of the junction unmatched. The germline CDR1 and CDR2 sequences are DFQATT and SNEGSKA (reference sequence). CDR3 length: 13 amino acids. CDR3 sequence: CSAGTGGYTEAFF. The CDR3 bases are TGCAGTGCCGGTACAGGGGGCTACACTGAAGCTTTCTTT.

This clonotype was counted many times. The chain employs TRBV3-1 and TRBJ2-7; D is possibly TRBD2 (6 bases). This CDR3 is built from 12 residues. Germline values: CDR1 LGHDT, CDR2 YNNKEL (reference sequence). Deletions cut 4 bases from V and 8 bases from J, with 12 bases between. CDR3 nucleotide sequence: TGTGCCAGCAGCCCGGAGGCGGGGAAGCAGTACTTC. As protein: CASSPEAGKQYF.

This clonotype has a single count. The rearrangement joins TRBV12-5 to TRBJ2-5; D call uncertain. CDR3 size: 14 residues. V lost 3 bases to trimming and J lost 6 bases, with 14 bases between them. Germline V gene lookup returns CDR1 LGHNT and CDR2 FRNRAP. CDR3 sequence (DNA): TGTGCTAGTGGTTTCGGACGGCCCATAAAGACCCAGTACTTC. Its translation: CASGFGRPIKTQYF.

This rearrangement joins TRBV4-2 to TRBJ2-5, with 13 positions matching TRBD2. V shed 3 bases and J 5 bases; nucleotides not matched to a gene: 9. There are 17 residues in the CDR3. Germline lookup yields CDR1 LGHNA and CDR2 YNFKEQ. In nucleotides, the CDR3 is TGTGCCAGCAGCCACAGCACTAGCGGGGGGGCCGAGGAGACCCAGTACTTC. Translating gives CASSHSTSGGAEETQYF.

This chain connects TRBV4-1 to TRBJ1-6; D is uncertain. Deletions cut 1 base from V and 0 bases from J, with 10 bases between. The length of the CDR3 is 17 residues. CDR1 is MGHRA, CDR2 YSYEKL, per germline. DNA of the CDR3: TGCGCCAGCAGCCAAGGGACGCCTAGCTCCTATAATTCACCCCTCCACTTT. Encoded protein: CASSQGTPSSYNSPLHF.

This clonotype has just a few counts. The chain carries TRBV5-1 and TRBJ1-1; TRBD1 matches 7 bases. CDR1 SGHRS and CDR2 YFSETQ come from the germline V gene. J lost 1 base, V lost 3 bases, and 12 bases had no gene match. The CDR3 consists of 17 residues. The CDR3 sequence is CASSSTGRPMENTEAFF. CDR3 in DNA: TGCGCCAGCAGCTCGACAGGGAGGCCCATGGAGAACACTGAAGCTTTCTTT.

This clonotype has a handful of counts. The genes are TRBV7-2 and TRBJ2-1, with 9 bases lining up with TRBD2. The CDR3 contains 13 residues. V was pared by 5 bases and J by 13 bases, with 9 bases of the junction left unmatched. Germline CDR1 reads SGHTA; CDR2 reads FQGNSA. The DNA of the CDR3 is TGTGCCAGCAGCCAAGACCCGGGACTAGCTCAGTTCTTC. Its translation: CASSQDPGLAQFF.

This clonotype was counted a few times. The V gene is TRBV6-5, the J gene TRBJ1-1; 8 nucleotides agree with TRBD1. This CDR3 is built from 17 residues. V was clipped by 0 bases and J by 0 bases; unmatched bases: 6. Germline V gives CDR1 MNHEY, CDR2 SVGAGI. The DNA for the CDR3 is TGTGCCAGCAGTTACTCAGGACAGGGAACTGTGAACACTGAAGCTTTCTTT. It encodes CASSYSGQGTVNTEAFF.

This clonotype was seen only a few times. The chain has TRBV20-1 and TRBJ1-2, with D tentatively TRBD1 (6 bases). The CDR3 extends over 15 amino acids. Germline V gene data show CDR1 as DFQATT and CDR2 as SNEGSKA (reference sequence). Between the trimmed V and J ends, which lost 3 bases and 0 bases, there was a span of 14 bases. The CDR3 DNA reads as TGCAGTGCTAGCAAACCAGGGGCTCCTAACTATGGCTACACCTTC. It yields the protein CSASKPGAPNYGYTF.